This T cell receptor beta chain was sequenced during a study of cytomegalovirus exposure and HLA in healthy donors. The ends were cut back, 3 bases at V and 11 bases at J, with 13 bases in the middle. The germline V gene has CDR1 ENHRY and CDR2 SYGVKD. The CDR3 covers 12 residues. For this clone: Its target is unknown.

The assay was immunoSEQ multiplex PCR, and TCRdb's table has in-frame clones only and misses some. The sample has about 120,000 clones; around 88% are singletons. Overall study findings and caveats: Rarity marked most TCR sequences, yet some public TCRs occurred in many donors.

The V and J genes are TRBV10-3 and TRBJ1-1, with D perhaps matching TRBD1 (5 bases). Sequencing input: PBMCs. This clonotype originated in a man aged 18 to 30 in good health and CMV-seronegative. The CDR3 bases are TGTGCCATCAGTGATATTAAAGGGGTGGCTTTCTTT. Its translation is CAISDIKGVAFF.